This T cell receptor beta chain appears in the sequencing data of a study of CD8+ T cells in alopecia areata. The CDR3 spans 14 residues. CDR1 is SQVTM and CDR2 is ANQGSEA in the germline V gene. Trimming removed 5 bases at V and 3 bases at J, with 16 bases between. RNA, once extracted, was reverse transcribed into cDNA for use as the sequencing template. Data came from immunoSEQ multiplex PCR; TCRdb stores just in-frame clones and leaves some out. The sample consists of 150,000 or so clones, roughly 50% of them appearing once. This sequence originates from a human donor in good health. V and J are TRBV29-1 and TRBJ1-1; no clear D. The sequencing sample was made of CD4+ T cells sorted from blood. This CDR3 is CSVTKGGRDTEAFF. The CDR3 DNA is TGCAGCGTTACAAAGGGAGGGAGAGACACTGAAGCTTTCTTT.